The present TCR beta chain was sequenced within a study of cytotoxic CD8 clonotypes in ibrutinib-treated CLL. Libraries were prepared by immunoSEQ multiplex PCR; TCRdb keeps only in-frame clonotypes and omits some of them. This table holds about 35,000 clones, 71% found once. Germline-derived CDR1 and CDR2 are SGDLS and YYNGEE. There are 18 residues in the CDR3. V was clipped by 0 bases and J by 0 bases, with 16 bases between them. The specimen was PBMCs, collected at disease progression, from a patient treated with ibrutinib. The receptor was isolated from a human donor with chronic lymphocytic leukemia. V usage is TRBV9 and J usage is TRBJ2-1, with no clear D. CDR3 sequence (DNA): TGTGCCAGCAGCGTAGCTAGTTCGGCTTATAGCTCCTACAATGAGCAGTTCTTC. Protein: CASSVASSAYSSYNEQFF.